This TCR beta chain came from a study of blood T cell repertoires in COVID-19 (dated by TCRdb to about 2020). With respect to the entire study: Samples covering the acute and convalescent phases of COVID-19 were provided by collaborators in the United States, Italy and Spain. The prospective study material was composed of cDNA or gDNA derived from T cells, B-cell-depleted T cells, or PBMCs. Subjects who had been exposed to COVID-19, were actively infected with it, or had recovered from it provided the deeply sampled blood TCRbeta repertoires that made up the dataset. The repertoires were released in a freely available public database meant as a resource for research on the immune response to SARS-CoV-2. The samples were drawn from the first 160 participants of the ongoing ImmuneRACE study and from over 950 subjects provided by 6 global collaborators. A de-identified subject ID, COVID-19 status, age in years and sex were almost always included in the sample metadata. Where available, HLA class I and class II types were taken from metadata supplied by the sample provider and were not determined by assay-based typing. Overall study outcomes, separate from this receptor: Clinical and demographic metadata were provided uncurated, with the amount varying by source and participant.

Points on this clone: Its antigen is currently not known. No much larger clone exists at a distance of one base, and base qualities are not known.

Collaborating institutions collected whole blood in K2EDTA tubes following their own protocols. Collaborator samples were shipped for TCRbeta analysis as frozen whole blood, isolated PBMCs, or DNA extracted from either sample type. Based on the germline V gene, the CDR1 and CDR2 sequences are MGHDK and SYGVNS. The CDR3 has 12 amino acids, counting the end cysteine and phenylalanine. The only DNA kept is the CDR3, 36 bases in frame from the first base. V sheds 4 bases and J sheds 6 bases, leaving 8 bases between their ends. TCRbeta CDR3 regions were amplified from genomic DNA using the immunoSEQ Assay, a bias-controlled multiplex PCR. Regarding the original processing steps: Within the assay, amplification of reference gene primers was used to estimate how many nucleated cells each sample contained. To quantify the absolute abundance of each unique TCRbeta CDR3 rearrangement, sequence reads were collapsed and filtered. For each sample, productive Simpson clonality was calculated by taking the square root of Simpson's diversity index across productive rearrangements. This is the immuneACCESS table as TCRdb keeps it, with only in-frame sequences that have V and J called. A part of the clones is gone; compared with another copy, unresolved V genes explain less than half, and the rest is unexplained. V, J and clone size reflect that table, while D and trimming were determined from the DNA. The sample table holds a few hundred thousand clones, of which 80% were seen once. The leading ten clones occupy around 5.4% of the sample.

This chain joins TRBV25-1 to TRBJ2-3; the best D guess is TRBD1, with 5 bases matching. This sequence originates from a human donor in a cohort sampled during active COVID-19. The sample taken for sequencing was peripheral blood. The CDR3 loop reads CASSAKGDTQYF. The DNA reads as follows: TGTGCCAGCAGTGCCAAGGGGGATACGCAGTATTTT.